This entry lists 13 T cell receptor beta chains sequenced from one sample in a study of vaccination and CD4 T cells after COVID-19. Once obtained from cultured CD4+ T cells, the DNA was sequenced using the Oncomine TCR Beta short-read assay. Cultured CD4+ T cells yielded the extracted genomic DNA. TCRdb re-called the PCR reads with MiXCR, one entry per CDR3 protein. The sample records some 9,200 distinct CDR3 sequences, less than 45% being singletons. Regarding treatment: roughly 10-day PBMC culture with coronavirus spike peptide pools or control peptides (ViraFEST assay). The collection of CD4+ T cells from the unexposed donor took place before the COVID-19 pandemic (2011-2018). Which antigens these TCRs recognize remains unknown. Sequencing was done on a sample of CD4+ T cells from blood, cultured in vitro. These receptors were collected from a human donor in good health.

The J gene is TRBJ2-3, the V gene TRBV7-2, with a possible D match to TRBD2 (6 bases). The V gene's germline CDR1 is SGHTA and CDR2 FQGNSA. Trimming stripped 1 base from V and 6 bases from J, with 11 bases between. The CDR3 runs 14 residues. In DNA, the CDR3 is TGTGCCAGCAGCTTAGTAGGAGGGGAGGATACGCAGTATTTT. It specifies CASSLVGGEDTQYF.

The chain has TRBV5-6 and TRBJ2-5, with D possibly matching TRBD2 (5 bases). This CDR3 contains 15 residues. V lost 0 bases to trimming and J lost 4 bases, with 13 bases between them. CDR1 SGHDT and CDR2 YYEEEE come from the germline V gene. The CDR3 sequence is CASSLARGPPETQYF. DNA for the CDR3: TGTGCCAGCAGCTTGGCTCGCGGGCCCCCAGAGACCCAGTACTTC.

This clonotype appeared a few times. The chain carries TRBV6-1 and TRBJ2-3; 7 nucleotides match TRBD2. Germline CDR1 and CDR2: MNHNS and SASEGT. The CDR3 is made up of 14 amino acids. After removal of 6 bases from V and 3 bases from J, the junction contained 6 bases not matched to a gene. The CDR3 nucleotides are TGTGCCAGCAGCGGGGGAGGGAGGACAGATACGCAGTATTTT. Its protein product is CASSGGGRTDTQYF.

The gene calls are TRBV2 and TRBJ1-5; maybe TRBD1 (6 bases). Germline V CDR1 and CDR2: SNHLY, FYNNEI. V was trimmed by 8 bases and J by 0 bases, leaving 14 bases between them. The CDR3 loop spans 15 amino acids. CDR3 region: CASAAGHPSNQPQHF. The CDR3 nucleotides read TGTGCCAGCGCTGCGGGACACCCTAGCAATCAGCCCCAGCATTTT.

V usage is TRBV6-1 and J usage is TRBJ2-7; D may be TRBD2 (5 bases). The CDR3 loop spans 12 amino acids. V lost 6 bases to trimming and J lost 5 bases, with 11 bases between them. The germline V gene encodes CDR1 MNHNS and CDR2 SASEGT. The CDR3 DNA reads as TGTGCCAGCAGCGCCGTCGGGAACGAGCAGTACTTC. This translates into CASSAVGNEQYF.

V usage is TRBV20-1 and J usage is TRBJ2-5; the match to TRBD2 covers 13 bases. This CDR3 has 19 amino acids. With V trimmed by 2 bases and J by 5 bases, 17 bases remained unmatched. Germline CDR1 reads DFQATT; CDR2 reads SNEGSKA (reference sequence). The chain's CDR3 is CSARLRTSGSLSLGETQYF. As DNA, the CDR3 is TGCAGTGCTAGACTACGGACTAGCGGGAGCCTAAGCTTGGGGGAGACCCAGTACTTC.

The chain recombines TRBV6-2 or TRBV6-3 with TRBJ2-5; unclear D gene. Germline lookup yields CDR1 MNHEY and CDR2 SVGEGT. The CDR3 contains 12 residues. V lost 7 bases, J lost 0 bases, and 6 bases lay in between. The CDR3 loop is CASIGDQETQYF. The CDR3 DNA sequence: TGTGCCAGCATTGGGGACCAAGAGACCCAGTACTTC.

This clonotype was seen only once. This chain uses TRBV5-5 with TRBJ1-5; 8 bases agree with TRBD1. The CDR3 has 17 residues. Germline V gene lookup returns CDR1 SGHKS and CDR2 YYEKEE (reference sequence). With V trimmed by 3 bases and J by 0 bases, 8 bases remained unmatched. The CDR3 protein is CASSSPTGAHSNQPQHF. CDR3 nucleotide sequence: TGTGCCAGCAGCTCACCGACAGGGGCTCATAGCAATCAGCCCCAGCATTTT.

The chain joins TRBV18 to TRBJ1-2; D not certain. Germline V lookup: CDR1 KGHSH, CDR2 LQKENI. Trimming shortened V by 5 bases and J by 5 bases, and 18 bases separated the two germline ends. The CDR3 contains 15 residues. The CDR3, as DNA: TGTGCCAGCTCAGACTATTGGACGGGGAATTATGGCTACACCTTC. It is translated as CASSDYWTGNYGYTF. Full variable domain (outside the CDR3, taken from reference TRBV18 and TRBJ1-2): NAGVMQNPRHLVRRRGQEARLRCSPMKGHSHVYWYRQLPEEGLKFMVYLQKENIIDESGMPKERFSAEFPKEGPSILRIQQVVRGDSAAYFCASSDYWTGNYGYTFGSGTRLTVV.

This rearrangement joins TRBV4-1 to TRBJ2-2; 8 bases fit TRBD2. V lost 0 bases and J lost 6; bases outside the gene matches: 3. Looked up from germline, CDR1 is MGHRA and CDR2 is YSYEKL. CDR3 length equals 15 residues. The CDR3 bases are TGCGCCAGCAGCCAAGAAGGAGCGGGAGCCGGGGAGCTGTTTTTT. As protein: CASSQEGAGAGELFF.

The chain uses TRBV20-1 and TRBJ2-3; D ambiguous. Germline V gene lookup returns CDR1 DFQATT and CDR2 SNEGSKA (reference sequence). The germline V and J ends were trimmed by 3 bases and 3 bases, with 13 bases remaining between them. This CDR3 spans 14 amino acids. DNA of the CDR3: TGCAGTGCTAGCCCGTTGGTTGCGACAGATACGCAGTATTTT. This codes for CSASPLVATDTQYF.

The rearrangement links TRBV6-1 to TRBJ2-2; TRBD1 agrees at 9 bases. Trimming removed 6 bases from V and 6 bases from J; junction bases left unmatched: 5. The CDR3 runs to 14 residues. The germline CDR1 and CDR2 sequences are MNHNS and SASEGT. CDR3 in DNA: TGTGCCAGCAGCCGGGACAGGGCATCCGGGGAGCTGTTTTTT. This encodes CASSRDRASGELFF.

This clonotype was seen only a few times. The J gene is TRBJ1-6, the V gene TRBV2, with D uncertain. Germline loops: CDR1 SNHLY, CDR2 FYNNEI. The CDR3 covers 14 residues. Trimming pared 4 bases from V and 8 bases from J, leaving 12 bases between. The CDR3 sequence is CASSGHSTDSPLHF. In DNA, the CDR3 is TGTGCCAGCAGTGGACACTCAACGGATTCACCCCTCCACTTT.